The source of this T cell receptor (beta chain) is a study of technical replicates of blood from a handful of donors. Assay used: immunoSEQ multiplex PCR; TCRdb lists only in-frame clones, some missing. The sample includes 60,000 to 85,000 clones, roughly 94% seen only once; the top ten take about 0.35%. The CDR3 contains 14 residues. Germline CDR1 is MGHRA and CDR2 is YSYEKL. Trimming shortened V by 4 bases and J by 2 bases, and 12 bases separated the two germline ends. The clonotype comes from a human donor in good health. V is TRBV4-1 and J is TRBJ2-7; D perhaps matches TRBD2 (5 bases). Sequences were obtained from T cells isolated from PBMCs. For the CDR3, the DNA is TGCGCCAGCAGCCTAGGACTCGACCCCTACGAGCAGTACTTC. It translates to CASSLGLDPYEQYF.